The 20 T cell receptor beta chains given below trace back to one sample, sequenced in a study of identical twins. TCRdb ran MiXCR on the 5' RACE reads and lists one entry per CDR3 protein. Altogether roughly 1.6 million distinct CDR3 sequences are present, less than 40% being singletons, with the ten largest covering about 0.27%. The sample comprised cord blood. These receptors came from a newborn girl in good health.

This clonotype was seen a single time. This chain links TRBV5-1 with TRBJ1-4, with a possible D match to TRBD1 (5 bases). CDR1 SGHRS and CDR2 YFSETQ come from the germline V gene. The V end was cut by 3 bases, the J end by 4 bases, with 16 bases between. CDR3 length equals 16 residues. The CDR3 DNA reads as TGCGCCAGCAGCTCTCAGGGTCAAGCGCATAATGAAAAACTGTTTTTT. Translation: CASSSQGQAHNEKLFF.

The chain carries TRBV28 and TRBJ2-5, with TRBD2 identical over 14 bases. Trimming at V came to 5 bases and at J to 11 bases, leaving 10 bases not matched to a gene. CDR1 is MDHEN and CDR2 is SYDVKM in the germline V gene. This CDR3 comprises 15 residues. CDR3 coding DNA: TGTGCCAGCAGTCCCCGACTAGCGGGAGGGAGTGAGCAGTACTTC. This gives the protein CASSPRLAGGSEQYF.

The sample holds many counts of this clonotype. The gene calls are TRBV12-3 or TRBV12-4 and TRBJ1-5; possibly TRBD1 for D (6 bases). The CDR3 contains 15 residues. V was clipped by 5 bases and J by 0 bases, with 11 bases between them. This CDR3 reads CASSPQGFSNQPQHF. The CDR3 coding sequence is TGTGCCAGCAGTCCACAGGGATTTAGCAATCAGCCCCAGCATTTT.

This clonotype has only a few counts. The V and J genes are TRBV25-1 and TRBJ2-1, with TRBD1 matching 7 bases. V gave up 7 bases and J gave up 7 bases; unmatched junction bases: 13. The length of the CDR3 is 15 residues. From germline, CDR1 is MGHDK and CDR2 SYGVNS. The CDR3: CASTPGVTGWNEQFF. In DNA, the CDR3 is TGTGCCAGCACTCCCGGGGTGACAGGGTGGAATGAGCAGTTCTTC.

The table lists this clonotype with a few counts. The CDR3 protein is CASSSPGPSYEQYF. In nucleotides, the CDR3 is TGTGCCAGCAGCTCCCCCGGGCCTTCCTACGAGCAGTACTTC. The chain carries TRBV5-4 and TRBJ2-7, with D unclear. CDR3 length: 14 amino acids. Trimming took off 3 bases at V and 1 base at J, with 11 bases between the two ends. Germline V CDR1 and CDR2: SGHNT, YYREEE (reference sequence).

The chain employs TRBV10-1 and TRBJ2-3, with 7 bases fitting TRBD1. This CDR3 has 18 amino acids. In germline, CDR1 is WNHNN, CDR2 SYGVQD (reference sequence). J lost 1 base, V lost 0 bases, and 10 bases had no gene match. CDR3 sequence: CASSESLGTARGTDTQYF. The CDR3 DNA sequence: TGCGCCAGCAGTGAGTCACTAGGGACAGCCAGGGGCACAGATACGCAGTATTTT.

The chain has TRBV27 and TRBJ1-5, with 7 bases fitting TRBD1. V shed 5 bases and J 3 bases; nucleotides not matched to a gene: 10. The germline gives CDR1 MNHEY, CDR2 SMNVEV (reference sequence). CDR3 length: 16 amino acids. CDR3 nucleotides: TGTGCCAGCAGTCCAACCGACAGGGTGGACAATCAGCCCCAGCATTTT. Translating it yields CASSPTDRVDNQPQHF.

The chain recombines TRBV10-3 with TRBJ2-7, with 7 bases fitting TRBD2. The CDR3 covers 19 residues. The germline CDR1 and CDR2 sequences are ENHRY and SYGVKD. V lost 2 bases and J lost 1; bases outside the gene matches: 17. CDR3 bases: TGTGCCATCAGTGAGCCGACTAGCAGTCAGGCCGGACGGTCCTACGAGCAGTACTTC. The encoded protein is CAISEPTSSQAGRSYEQYF.

This clonotype was observed a few times. J is TRBJ1-5 and V is TRBV16; D not resolved. The V gene lost 4 bases and the J gene lost 5 bases, with 12 bases spanning the gap. The CDR3 consists of 14 residues. The germline CDR1 and CDR2 sequences are KGHSY and FQNENV. CDR3 loop: CASSPYHTDQPQHF. The CDR3 DNA is TGTGCCAGCAGCCCATATCACACAGATCAGCCCCAGCATTTT.

A few counts support this clonotype. This rearrangement joins TRBV20-1 to TRBJ2-5; 8 bases are shared with TRBD2. After removal of 4 bases from V and 4 bases from J, the junction contained 8 bases not matched to a gene. Germline CDR1 reads DFQATT; CDR2 reads SNEGSKA (reference sequence). CDR3 length: 14 residues. The CDR3 DNA reads TGCAGTGCTACCATAGCGGGGACCGGAGAGACCCAGTACTTC. Translation: CSATIAGTGETQYF.

In this sample, this clonotype turned up a few times. This rearrangement joins TRBV29-1 to TRBJ2-2, with TRBD2 matching 9 bases. The junction had 2 bases not matched to a gene; V was cut back by 6 bases and J by 0 bases. CDR1 and CDR2 (germline): SQVTM, ANQGSEA. The CDR3 loop spans 14 amino acids. This CDR3 reads CSVASGTNTGELFF. In DNA, the CDR3 is TGCAGCGTAGCTAGCGGGACGAACACCGGGGAGCTGTTTTTT.

This clonotype turned up a few times. J is TRBJ1-1 and V is TRBV29-1; TRBD1 agrees at 9 bases. CDR3 length equals 14 residues. Germline CDR1 is SQVTM and CDR2 is ANQGSEA. Trimming took 6 bases from V and 3 from J; bases not matched to a gene: 8. As DNA, the CDR3 is TGCAGCGTGAACAGGGGGCGGGTAGACACTGAAGCTTTCTTT. Its translation: CSVNRGRVDTEAFF.

This chain connects TRBV7-9 to TRBJ2-3; D is perhaps TRBD2 (6 bases). Trimming cost V 5 bases and J 0 bases, with 12 bases left between them. CDR3 length equals 15 residues. The V gene's germline CDR1 is SEHNR and CDR2 FQNEAQ (reference sequence). Here the CDR3 reads CASSALATSTDTQYF. The CDR3 DNA reads TGTGCCAGCAGCGCCCTAGCGACTAGCACAGATACGCAGTATTTT.

In this sample, this clonotype turned up a few times. The rearrangement links TRBV15 to TRBJ2-3; no clear D gene. The V gene lost 1 base and the J gene lost 0 bases, with 11 bases spanning the gap. Germline CDR1 LNHNV, CDR2 YYDKDF (reference sequence). CDR3 size: 16 residues. The CDR3 reads CATSRGKVPSTDTQYF. The CDR3 DNA reads as TGTGCCACCAGCAGAGGCAAGGTTCCTAGCACAGATACGCAGTATTTT. Drawing the rest from reference TRBV15 and TRBJ2-3, the complete variable domain is DAMVIQNPRYQVTQFGKPVTLSCSQTLNHNVMYWYQQKSSQAPKLLFHYYDKDFNNEADTPDNFQSRRPNTSFCFLDIRSPGLGDTAMYLCATSRGKVPSTDTQYFGPGTRLTVL.

This rearrangement joins TRBV20-1 to TRBJ1-5; D is possibly TRBD1 (5 bases). The germline V gene has CDR1 DFQATT and CDR2 SNEGSKA (reference sequence). V was pared by 6 bases and J by 2 bases, with 20 bases between. CDR3 length: 16 amino acids. In DNA, the CDR3 is TGCAGTGCGAGGGAGGGGAGGGCCCTTGGCAATCAGCCCCAGCATTTT. Its protein product is CSAREGRALGNQPQHF.

The V and J genes are TRBV11-2 and TRBJ2-6; D unresolved. Trimming left V 3 bases short and J 0 bases short, with 9 bases between. This CDR3 has 16 amino acids. Germline CDR1 is SGHAT and CDR2 is FQNNGV. This CDR3 reads CASSLVSLSGANVLTF. The CDR3 nucleotides read TGTGCCAGCAGCTTGGTCAGTCTCTCTGGGGCCAACGTCCTGACTTTC.

The chain uses TRBV2 and TRBJ1-1; D may be TRBD1 (5 bases). The CDR3 runs to 14 residues. CDR1 and CDR2 from the germline V gene are SNHLY and FYNNEI. V dropped 7 bases and J dropped 1 base, with 13 bases sitting between them. The DNA for the CDR3 is TGTGCCAGCAACCTACAGGAAAAGAACACTGAAGCTTTCTTT. Translated, it gives CASNLQEKNTEAFF.

V and J are TRBV4-1 and TRBJ2-7, with D possibly TRBD1 on 6 matching bases. CDR1 and CDR2 (germline): MGHRA, YSYEKL. The CDR3 runs to 13 residues. V lost 3 bases and J 12 bases, leaving 18 bases between the germline ends. As DNA, the CDR3 is TGCGCCAGCAGCCATGACATCCAGGGGACCCGGTACTTC. It is translated as CASSHDIQGTRYF.

V is TRBV20-1 and J is TRBJ1-2, with no clear D. Germline values: CDR1 DFQATT, CDR2 SNEGSKA (reference sequence). The CDR3 totals 14 residues. V lost 2 bases to trimming and J lost 0 bases, with 10 bases between them. The CDR3 loop is CSARILRSNYGYTF. CDR3 DNA sequence: TGCAGTGCTAGAATCCTACGTTCTAACTATGGCTACACCTTC.

The rearrangement uses TRBV4-1 and TRBJ2-1; D is perhaps TRBD2 (7 bases). The germline gives CDR1 MGHRA, CDR2 YSYEKL. The CDR3 spans 14 residues. V dropped 4 bases and J dropped 14 bases, with 21 bases sitting between them. This CDR3 reads CASSLKEGGPLEFF. CDR3 in DNA: TGCGCCAGCAGCCTAAAAGAGGGGGGGCCGTTGGAGTTCTTC.